Following are 13 T cell receptor beta chains from one sample sequenced in a study of molecular identifiers for immune sequencing clone quantification. In TCRdb, the PCR reads were re-called with MiXCR into one record per CDR3 protein. Among 60,000 to 70,000 distinct CDR3 sequences listed, about 17% were seen once. Sample: naive CD8+ T cells from blood, with Jurkat cell RNA spiked in. Subset denoted: FACS-sorted CD8+CD4-CCR7+CD45RA+ naive T cells. The receptors come from a human donor in good health. Some libraries in this study had Jurkat cell RNA spiked in.

As regards this clonotype: This sequence may be a read error, since a much larger clone differs from it by one base. The chain combines TRBV27 with TRBJ2-7; no reliable D call. This CDR3 comprises 12 residues. CDR1 is MNHEY and CDR2 is SMNVEV in the germline V gene (reference sequence). V shed 8 bases and J shed 4 bases, with 12 bases lying between them. CDR3 DNA: TGTGCCAGCGGTGGCCCTAGTTACGAGCAGTACTTC. Translation: CASGGPSYEQYF.

This clonotype has at least ten counts. The J gene is TRBJ2-2, the V gene TRBV2; 9 bases are shared with TRBD2. Germline assignment: CDR1 SNHLY and CDR2 FYNNEI. Germline trimming cut 6 bases from V and 7 bases from J; bases unmatched to any gene: 12. The CDR3 consists of 16 residues. The DNA of the CDR3 is TGTGCCAGCAGCGGCCCGCGGGAGGGCACCGGCGGGGAGCTGTTTTTT. Its translation is CASSGPREGTGGELFF.

This clonotype came up many times. The V and J genes are TRBV4-1 and TRBJ2-7; perhaps TRBD1 as D (5 bases). CDR3 length: 13 residues. V was shortened by 2 bases and J by 3 bases, with 8 bases between the two germline ends. CDR1 and CDR2 (germline): MGHRA, YSYEKL. The CDR3 DNA reads TGCGCCAGCAGCCAACAGGGTAGCTACGAGCAGTACTTC. Residues: CASSQQGSYEQYF.

This clonotype was recorded many times. The V gene is TRBV27, the J gene TRBJ2-3; D unresolved. The germline V gene encodes CDR1 MNHEY and CDR2 SMNVEV (reference sequence). The CDR3 has 11 amino acids. Between the trimmed V and J ends, which lost 6 bases and 5 bases, there was a span of 6 bases. CDR3 sequence: CASRQLDTQYF. Written as DNA, the CDR3 is TGTGCCAGCAGGCAACTAGATACGCAGTATTTT.

This clonotype was recorded many times. The chain joins TRBV7-2 to TRBJ2-1; D is unclear. V was cut by 2 bases and J by 2 bases, with 7 bases left in between. CDR3 size: 14 residues. CDR1 and CDR2 (germline): SGHTA, FQGNSA. CDR3 amino acids: CASSLFTTYNEQFF. DNA for the CDR3: TGTGCCAGCAGCTTATTTACAACCTACAATGAGCAGTTCTTC.

This clonotype was counted at least ten times. The V gene is TRBV28, the J gene TRBJ2-7, with D perhaps being TRBD1 or TRBD2 (5 bases each). This CDR3 is built from 13 residues. Trimming left V 6 bases short and J 2 bases short, with 11 bases between. Germline V lookup: CDR1 MDHEN, CDR2 SYDVKM. The CDR3 loop is CASSGTATYEQYF. CDR3 nucleotide sequence: TGTGCCAGCAGCGGGACGGCGACCTACGAGCAGTACTTC. The variable domain in full, completed from reference TRBV28 and TRBJ2-7, reads DVKVTQSSRYLVKRTGEKVFLECVQDMDHENMFWYRQDPGLGLRLIYFSYDVKMKEKGDIPEGYSVSREKKERFSLILESASTNQTSMYLCASSGTATYEQYFGPGTRLTVT.

The table lists this clonotype with many counts. This sequence joins TRBV20-1 and TRBJ2-7, with 8 nucleotides matching TRBD1. Germline V gene sequence: CDR1 DFQATT, CDR2 SNEGSKA (reference sequence). This CDR3 is 14 amino acids long. J gave up 4 bases and V 3 bases, and 8 bases lay outside the gene matches. This chain's CDR3 is CSARAQGTGYEQYF. The CDR3 DNA is TGCAGTGCTAGGGCTCAGGGGACAGGATACGAGCAGTACTTC.

This clonotype was seen just once. It is likely a read error, because the conserved phenylalanine at the end of the CDR3 is missing. The chain recombines TRBV5-6 with TRBJ1-3; D not resolved. The length of the CDR3 is 13 residues. V dropped 6 bases and J dropped 4 bases, with 11 bases sitting between them. The V gene's germline CDR1 is SGHDT and CDR2 YYEEEE. For the CDR3, the DNA is TGTGCCAGCACCTTAGGTCCCGGAAACACCATATATCTT. Its protein product is CASTLGPGNTIYL.

In this sample, this clonotype turned up many times. The chain combines TRBV20-1 with TRBJ2-7; 8 bases are shared with TRBD1. Germline CDR1 and CDR2: DFQATT and SNEGSKA (reference sequence). This CDR3 is 13 amino acids long. V shed 3 bases and J 6 bases; nucleotides not matched to a gene: 7. For the CDR3, the DNA is TGCAGTGCTAGTTGGGACAGGTCTTCCGAGCAGTACTTC. Translation gives CSASWDRSSEQYF.

This clonotype was found many times. This chain joins TRBV19 and TRBJ2-7, with D maybe TRBD2 (6 bases). V gave up 5 bases and J gave up 0 bases, with 11 bases separating them. Germline V gives CDR1 LNHDA, CDR2 SQIVND (reference sequence). The CDR3 runs to 14 residues. The CDR3: CASSGGVSSYEQYF. The CDR3 nucleotides read TGTGCCAGTAGTGGAGGGGTTAGCTCCTACGAGCAGTACTTC.

This clonotype was seen repeatedly, ten times or more. J is TRBJ1-4 and V is TRBV7-9; 10 bases line up with TRBD1. J was trimmed by 7 bases and V by 4 bases; bases with no gene match: 6. The length of the CDR3 is 15 residues. CDR1 is SEHNR, CDR2 FQNEAQ, per germline (reference sequence). The CDR3 loop reads CASSSPGTGVEKLFF. The CDR3 DNA sequence: TGTGCCAGCAGCTCCCCCGGGACAGGGGTTGAAAAACTGTTTTTT.

This clonotype has at least ten counts. V gene TRBV2 combines with J gene TRBJ1-2; D is ambiguous. Germline V gene lookup returns CDR1 SNHLY and CDR2 FYNNEI. The CDR3 consists of 13 residues. Trimming shortened V by 4 bases and J by 4 bases, and 10 bases separated the two germline ends. CDR3 coding DNA: TGTGCCAGCAGTGCCCCCAGCCTCTATGGCTACACCTTC. Protein product: CASSAPSLYGYTF.

This clonotype was counted ten times or more. This rearrangement joins TRBV10-3 to TRBJ1-5; D is perhaps TRBD1 (6 bases). The V end was cut by 2 bases, the J end by 4 bases, with 9 bases between. The germline CDR1 and CDR2 sequences are ENHRY and SYGVKD. This CDR3 is 14 amino acids long. This CDR3 is CAISERGANQPQHF. CDR3 nucleotide sequence: TGTGCCATCAGTGAGAGGGGGGCTAATCAGCCCCAGCATTTT.